This TCR beta chain was captured in a study of beta chain features in type 1 diabetes (dated by TCRdb to between 2017 and 2018). Study-level background: Patients and healthy donors did not differ in mean age, gender distribution, total cell number or subset yield. Naive and central memory subsets were obtained from all 30 or so donors, but regulatory and stem cell-like memory subsets were isolated from only 8 patients and roughly 8 healthy donors. The study compared TCRB repertoires of sorted circulating CD4+ T cell subsets between recently diagnosed type 1 diabetes patients and matched healthy donors. A total of 107,917,701 sorted cells were examined across all samples, and a strong correlation was observed between cell number per subset and RNA yield. General study outcomes and caveats: HLA sub-analyses involved small numbers of individuals, so any influence of HLA type on TCRB rearrangement remained unresolved. PCR may preferentially amplify shorter templates, but because patient and control samples were amplified and corrected together, any resulting skew would affect both groups equally. Naive, central memory and regulatory TCRB repertoires appeared more similar among patients than among healthy donors. A moderate but significant shortening of TCRB CDR3 length was observed in type 1 diabetes patients in all four CD4+ subsets. Fewer insertions and more nucleotide deletions at VDJ recombination sites were observed in patients with type 1 diabetes, implying thymic rearrangement abnormalities. Sequencing cDNA rather than genomic DNA could over-represent highly expressing activated cells, although activation and CD3 levels did not differ between groups.

This clone was picked up a small number of times. The antigen this receptor binds is unknown. No much larger clone is present one base from it, and per-base qualities are unavailable. From each donor, a single peripheral blood sample of about 100 mL on average was drawn into heparinised tubes. Using a panel that included CD45RO, CCR7, CD25, CD127, CD95 and CD27, naive, central memory, regulatory and stem cell-like memory CD4+ T cells were sorted on a BD FACSAria II. All sorted populations exceeded 95% purity. PBMCs were separated immediately by Lymphoprep density gradient centrifugation and were stained directly, without being cultured. To minimize batch effects, samples were stained and sorted in pairs, one healthy donor with one patient per experiment. The High Capacity cDNA Reverse Transcription Kit was used to reverse transcribe all of the isolated RNA, meaning that expressed TCRB transcripts were what got sequenced. Naive, central memory and regulatory T cell samples underwent deep immunoSEQ sequencing, averaging about 3.57 million total reads per sample. Sorted cells were lysed in RLT buffer and RNA was extracted with DNase-treated RNeasy Micro or Mini kits, depending on cell number. To prevent cross-contamination, each cell subset was processed individually, whereas patient and healthy donor samples were processed jointly. The immunoSEQ multiplex PCR was used to amplify TCRB sequences from cDNA, generating 87-bp fragments that spanned the CDR3 region. Amplicons were sequenced on the Illumina HiSeq platform. In the source study's methods: PCR bias was computationally corrected using synthetic template baselines, reads within Hamming distance 2 were collapsed, and singletons that could not be merged were discarded. Reads were aligned against IMGT to assign V, D and J genes, CDR3 length and insertions or deletions at six rearrangement sites. Within each subset, clonotype counts were normalized to sorted cell number, and only after that were true diversity and Gini coefficients computed with the tcR R package. Repertoire sharing was quantified using the overlap coefficient calculated on TCRB nucleotide sequences. Out-of-frame TCRB sequences from naive cells were analyzed to stand in for the pre-selection repertoire. Sourced from immuneACCESS, this table was stored by TCRdb with only in-frame sequences that have V and J called. A share of the clones is absent; for the studies checked, an unresolved V gene accounts for under half, and the remainder has no known explanation. D and trimming were read from the DNA, whereas the V and J calls and clone size are those reported in that table. Counted in this sample were 200,000 to 250,000 clones; approximately 13% of them appeared once. 0.015% to 0.02% of the sample is in the top ten clones.

The CDR3, cysteine through phenylalanine, is 17 amino acids long. Here the CDR3 DNA is all that survives: 51 bases in frame from base 1. At the junction V is shortened by 5 bases and J by 7 bases; bases outside the gene matches: 18. The germline V gene yields SGHTA for CDR1 and FQGNSA for CDR2. Recombination linked TRBV7-2 to TRBJ2-7, with TRBD2 identical over 9 junction bases. The clonotype comes from a man under 40 with type 1 diabetes. Sequences were obtained from naive CD4+ T cells from blood. The cell subset or site tag for this specimen amounts to: true naive CD4+ T cells. The nucleotides read TGTGCCAGCAGCCCTGGGGGTAGCGGGAGTTGGTTGGGTGAGCAGTACTTC. Translated, it gives CASSPGGSGSWLGEQYF.